A selection of T cell receptor beta chains follows, all from one sample in a study of metastatic and nonmetastatic thyroid tumors. TCRdb re-analyzed the PCR reads through MiXCR. The sample has around 64,000 clones, just over 4% seen once. Sequencing was done on a sample of blood. All receptors derive from a female donor with papillary thyroid cancer or a benign thyroid nodule (not recorded which). Some clones in this sample may be carry-over from other donors' samples. CDR3s include the opening cysteine and the closing phenylalanine or tryptophan. Fields, in order: V gene, clone size, D gene, J gene, CDR3 DNA, CDR3 protein. The D gene is left open where the match is weak. Part of the rows lack a size; the others show once, few, many or a class for expanded clones.

>TRBV6-1|many|TRBD1|TRBJ2-7
TGTGCCAGCAGTAAGACAGGGGCCCTCTCCTACGAGCAGTACTTC
CASSKTGALSYEQYF
>TRBV6-1|many|TRBD2|TRBJ2-7
TGTGCCAGCAGTGCGACTAGCGGGGGGATATACGAGCAGTACTTC
CASSATSGGIYEQYF
>TRBV7-9|many|.|TRBJ1-2
TGTGCCAGCAGCTTTATGGGGGGCTACACCTTC
CASSFMGGYTF
>TRBV20-1|.|.|TRBJ1-4
TGCAGTGCTAGACCCGGGACAACGGGAGAAAAACTGTTTTTT
CSARPGTTGEKLFF
>TRBV20-1|few|TRBD2|TRBJ2-2
TGCAGTGCTAGTAGGGCGGGAGGTACCATATACACCGGGGAGCTGTTTTTT
CSASRAGGTIYTGELFF
>TRBV12-5|.|.|TRBJ2-1
TGTGCTAGTGGTTTGGTACCCTGGGAGGATCCTAATGAGCAGTTCTTC
CASGLVPWEDPNEQFF
>TRBV19|many|.|TRBJ2-1
TGTGCCAGTAGTATGTCCGGTCGAGAGGTGAATGAGCAGTTCTTC
CASSMSGREVNEQFF
>TRBV27|few|.|TRBJ2-3
TGTGCCAGCAGCCTTAGAGGGATCGGGAGGTTCGGGACAGATACTCAGTATTTT
CASSLRGIGRFGTDTQYF
>TRBV28|.|.|TRBJ2-5
TGTGCCAGCAGTGAAGGTGTGGGGGGCGATAGCCAAGAGACCCAGTACTTC
CASSEGVGGDSQETQYF
>TRBV6-2/TRBV6-3|.|.|TRBJ2-7
TGTGCCAGCAGTTACGACCCTAGCGCTATCTACGAGCAGTACTTC
CASSYDPSAIYEQYF
>TRBV5-1|many|TRBD1|TRBJ2-5
TGCGCCAGCAGCTCCGGGACAGGGGGTAAAGAGACCCAGTACTTC
CASSSGTGGKETQYF
>TRBV4-1|many|.|TRBJ1-1
TGCGCCAGCAGCCAAGTGGGTTGGGGGGTGAACACTGAAGCTTTCTTT
CASSQVGWGVNTEAFF
>TRBV30|many|.|TRBJ2-7
TGTGCCTGGAGTGTAAGCTACGAGCAGTACTTC
CAWSVSYEQYF
>TRBV6-1|many|.|TRBJ2-3
TGTGCCAGTACAGGCACAGATACGCAGTATTTT
CASTGTDTQYF
>TRBV7-8|many|.|TRBJ1-3
TGTGCCAGCAGCTTAGGGGGTCAGCTGATATATTTT
CASSLGGQLIYF
>TRBV7-2|many|.|TRBJ2-3
TGTGCCAGCAGCCCTCCGGGGAGGTCAGATACGCAGTATTTT
CASSPPGRSDTQYF
>TRBV19|many|TRBD2|TRBJ2-3
TGTGCCAGTAGCCCTAGCGGGAGCCCTAGCACAGATACGCAGTATTTT
CASSPSGSPSTDTQYF
>TRBV6-1|many|.|TRBJ1-1
TGTGCCAGCATGGGGGGCAGTTACACTGAAGCTTTCTTT
CASMGGSYTEAFF
>TRBV12-3/TRBV12-4|.|.|TRBJ1-4
TGTGCCAGCAGTTTAGACCACCCGCAGAAGGAAAAACTGATTTTT
CASSLDHPQKEKLIF
>TRBV28|.|.|TRBJ2-6
TGTGCCAGCAGTTTATTCGCAGGAACGTACTCTGGGGCCAACGTCCTGACTTTC
CASSLFAGTYSGANVLTF
>TRBV12-3/TRBV12-4|few|TRBD2|TRBJ2-5
TGTGCCAGCAGCCTCAGCGGGACGGAGACCCAGTACTTC
CASSLSGTETQYF
>TRBV20-1|many|.|TRBJ2-3
TGCAGTGCTCCCCGGCAGGCGAGCACAGATACGCAGTATTTT
CSAPRQASTDTQYF
>TRBV10-3|many|TRBD1|TRBJ2-2
TGTGCCATCAGTGAGACCGGGACAGGGGGCAGGGACGGGGAGCTGTTTTTT
CAISETGTGGRDGELFF
>TRBV3-1|few|TRBD1|TRBJ2-7
TGTGCCAGCAGCCAGACAGGGAGAGAGCAGTACTTC
CASSQTGREQYF
>TRBV5-5|many|.|TRBJ1-2
TGTGCCAGCAGCTTTGGAATGGAGGGCTACACCTTC
CASSFGMEGYTF
>TRBV20-1|many|.|TRBJ2-3
TGCAGTGCCCCGGTCTCGGCCGCGCGAGATACGCAGTATTTT
CSAPVSAARDTQYF
>TRBV6-2/TRBV6-3|.|TRBD1|TRBJ1-1
TGTGCCAGCAGTTACTCGGGACAGGGGGCCGGAGCTTTCTTT
CASSYSGQGAGAFF
>TRBV11-3|many|.|TRBJ2-5
TGTGCCAGCAGCTCGGGTCCGTACCAAGAGACCCAGTACTTC
CASSSGPYQETQYF
>TRBV12-3/TRBV12-4|many|.|TRBJ2-7
TGTGCCAGCAGTTTTTCTAGCTACCTCTCCTACGAGCAGTACTTC
CASSFSSYLSYEQYF
>TRBV6-1|few|.|TRBJ2-2
TGTGCCAGCAGTGAATACGGGGTCGACACCGGGGAGCTGTTTTTT
CASSEYGVDTGELFF
>TRBV2|many|TRBD2|TRBJ2-7
TGTGCCAGCAGTATACTAAGCGGGAGGACCTACGAGCAGTACTTC
CASSILSGRTYEQYF
>TRBV28|many|.|TRBJ1-2
TGTGCCAGCAGTTTGGTAGCTGTCTATGGCTACACCTTC
CASSLVAVYGYTF
>TRBV28|many|TRBD1|TRBJ2-7
TGTGCCAGCAGTCGGACAGGGGCTGAAGCCTACGAGCAGTACTTC
CASSRTGAEAYEQYF
>TRBV20-1|many|.|TRBJ1-2
TGCAGTGCTAAGAACGGCTACACCTTC
CSAKNGYTF
>TRBV27|many|TRBD1|TRBJ2-5
TGTGCCAGCAGCCGGGACAGGGGGCCAGAGACCCAGTACTTC
CASSRDRGPETQYF
>TRBV6-1|.|TRBD2|TRBJ2-7
TGTGCCAGCAGTGAAGCGGGCAGCGCGCGACTAGCTGTAGATGCCTTC
CASSEAGSARLAVDAF
>TRBV4-1|many|.|TRBJ2-2
TGCGCCAGCAGCCAAGACCCCTCGGGGAGCGGAGCTTACACCGGGGAGCTGTTTTTT
CASSQDPSGSGAYTGELFF
>TRBV2|many|.|TRBJ2-7
TGTGCCAGCAGTGAAGCTGGGGCCCTAGCCTACGAGCAGTACTTC
CASSEAGALAYEQYF
>TRBV4-1|many|.|TRBJ1-5
TGCGCCAGCAGCCCAAAACAGGACAGCTATCAGCCCCAGCATTTT
CASSPKQDSYQPQHF
>TRBV29-1|many|.|TRBJ2-7
TGCAGCGCCAAACGGGGGGCCCACGAGCAGTACTTC
CSAKRGAHEQYF
>TRBV5-1|many|TRBD2|TRBJ2-3
TGCGCCAGCAGCCCCATGGGACTAGCGGGAGGCGCAGATACGCAGTATTTT
CASSPMGLAGGADTQYF
>TRBV27|few|.|TRBJ2-7
TGTGCCAGCAGTTACCGGACAGCGGGCTACGAGCAGTACTTC
CASSYRTAGYEQYF